The 28 T cell receptor beta chains presented below share a single source sample, sequenced in a study of naive and memory T cell subsets. Regarding the study as a whole: Possibly reflecting memory cells re-expressing CD45RA, a few larger clonotypes occurred in naive repertoires, especially CD8.

No antigens are known for them. An equimolar mix of two oligonucleotides served as the beta constant-region primer for TRBC1 and TRBC2. Four rounds of PCR amplified the ligated cDNA using nested alpha and beta constant-region primers plus SP2. TCRdb ran MiXCR on the UMI-ligation and nested PCR reads and lists one entry per CDR3 protein. There are 120,000 to 150,000 distinct CDR3 sequences in the sample; 22% occur only once, and 0.11% lies in the top ten. The sequenced sample was naive CD4+ T cells from blood. The receptors here all came from a human donor in good health.

This sequence joins TRBV20-1 and TRBJ2-1; 10 nucleotides match TRBD2. The CDR3 has 17 amino acids. V gave up 1 base and J gave up 3 bases; unmatched junction bases: 9. Germline V gene sequence: CDR1 DFQATT, CDR2 SNEGSKA (reference sequence). CDR3 in DNA: TGCAGTGCTAGAGCTGGAGGAGCGGGAGGGCACTACAATGAGCAGTTCTTC. Protein: CSARAGGAGGHYNEQFF.

This clonotype was detected a few times. The chain employs TRBV20-1 and TRBJ2-7; possibly TRBD1 for D (6 bases). Germline loops: CDR1 DFQATT, CDR2 SNEGSKA (reference sequence). Trimming removed 4 bases from V and 2 bases from J, with 6 bases in between. The CDR3 totals 11 residues. The CDR3 coding sequence is TGCAGTGCTACAGGGGCCTACGAGCAGTACTTC. Its protein is CSATGAYEQYF.

The sample holds many counts of this clonotype. This chain uses TRBV6-2 or TRBV6-3 with TRBJ1-5; TRBD1 matches 8 bases. V gave up 2 bases and J gave up 3 bases; unmatched junction bases: 6. This CDR3 has 16 residues. CDR1 and CDR2 (germline): MNHEY, SVGEGT. CDR3 loop: CASSYGRRGLNQPQHF. The CDR3 coding sequence is TGTGCCAGCAGTTACGGTCGCAGGGGGCTCAATCAGCCCCAGCATTTT.

The genes are TRBV14 and TRBJ2-1; 11 bases fit TRBD2. Germline V gene data show CDR1 as SGHDN and CDR2 as FVKESK. This CDR3 contains 16 residues. Germline trimming cut 4 bases from V and 1 base from J; bases unmatched to any gene: 3. The CDR3: CASSPSGRPSYNEQFF. The CDR3 DNA sequence: TGTGCCAGCAGCCCTAGCGGGAGGCCATCCTACAATGAGCAGTTCTTC.

The CDR3 nucleotides are TGCAGTGCTATTTTCCCGGGAGGGGGCTACACCTTC. Encoded protein: CSAIFPGGGYTF. This chain uses TRBV20-1 with TRBJ1-2; D unresolved. The CDR3 runs to 12 residues. The V gene's germline CDR1 is DFQATT and CDR2 SNEGSKA (reference sequence). Trimming took off 4 bases at V and 8 bases at J, with 14 bases between the two ends.

This clonotype has at least ten counts. The chain employs TRBV19 and TRBJ1-1; D remains unclear. The V and J ends lost 3 bases and 1 base respectively, with 6 bases between them. This CDR3 region has 13 residues. The germline V gene encodes CDR1 LNHDA and CDR2 SQIVND (reference sequence). The CDR3 region has the DNA TGTGCCAGTAGTATTGACGGGAACACTGAAGCTTTCTTT. Translated: CASSIDGNTEAFF.

The rearrangement links TRBV5-1 to TRBJ2-5; D gene uncertain. Trimming stripped 0 bases from V and 3 bases from J, with 6 bases between. Germline V lookup: CDR1 SGHRS, CDR2 YFSETQ. The CDR3 covers 13 residues. The CDR3: CASSLGRKETQYF. The DNA of the CDR3 is TGCGCCAGCAGCTTGGGCCGGAAAGAGACCCAGTACTTC.

This clonotype was counted a few times. V is TRBV19 and J is TRBJ1-2; D is possibly TRBD1 (5 bases). The V and J ends lost 4 bases and 4 bases respectively, with 7 bases between them. The germline gives CDR1 LNHDA, CDR2 SQIVND (reference sequence). The CDR3 has 12 residues. The CDR3 DNA reads TGTGCCAGTAGTAGGGACGGCTATGGCTACACCTTC. This encodes CASSRDGYGYTF.

This clonotype has just a few counts. The rearrangement joins TRBV6-2 or TRBV6-3 to TRBJ1-1; possible D gene TRBD1, 5 bases. Per the germline V gene, CDR1 is MNHEY and CDR2 is SVGEGT. Trimming removed 7 bases at V and 4 bases at J, with 10 bases between. The CDR3 covers 12 residues. In nucleotides, the CDR3 is TGTGCCAGCATTTCAGGGCTCACTGAAGCTTTCTTT. Protein: CASISGLTEAFF.

The CDR3 spells CASSFQQGPYEQYF. The DNA for the CDR3 is TGTGCCAGCAGTTTTCAACAGGGCCCCTACGAGCAGTACTTC. The V gene is TRBV12-3 or TRBV12-4, the J gene TRBJ2-7; D may be TRBD1 (6 bases). CDR3 length: 14 residues. Trimming stripped 3 bases from V and 2 bases from J, with 11 bases between.

To note about this clonotype: This sequence may be a read error, since a much larger clone differs from it by one base. The V and J genes are TRBV6-5 and TRBJ1-5, with a weak D call TRBD1 (6 bases). This CDR3 spans 15 amino acids. Germline CDR1 reads MNHEY; CDR2 reads SVGAGI. The CDR3 spells CASSYGGGGNQPRHF. The CDR3 bases are TGTGCCAGCAGTTATGGGGGGGGCGGCAATCAGCCCCGGCATTTT.

The V gene is TRBV7-9, the J gene TRBJ2-7; D remains unclear. Trimming removed 2 bases at V and 5 bases at J, with 10 bases between. Germline V gives CDR1 SEHNR, CDR2 FQNEAQ (reference sequence). CDR3 length: 13 residues. CDR3 residues: CASSLYGSHEQYF. Written as DNA, the CDR3 is TGTGCCAGCAGCTTATACGGATCTCACGAGCAGTACTTC.

In its sample, this clonotype was seen many times. The J gene is TRBJ2-7, the V gene TRBV20-1; D is unclear. CDR3 length: 11 residues. Germline V gene lookup returns CDR1 DFQATT and CDR2 SNEGSKA (reference sequence). V was pared by 5 bases and J by 9 bases, with 14 bases between. As DNA, the CDR3 is TGCAGTGCTGCAATGATCCACCCGCAGTACTTC. Protein sequence: CSAAMIHPQYF.

The chain has TRBV28 and TRBJ2-4; tentative D call: TRBD2 (6 bases). Germline CDR1 reads MDHEN; CDR2 reads SYDVKM. The V and J ends lost 5 bases and 9 bases respectively, with 11 bases between them. The CDR3 has 12 residues. The DNA for the CDR3 is TGTGCCAGCAGTCTTCTCGGGGGCATTCAGTACTTC. Protein product: CASSLLGGIQYF. The whole variable domain, remainder taken from reference TRBV28 and TRBJ2-4, is DVKVTQSSRYLVKRTGEKVFLECVQDMDHENMFWYRQDPGLGLRLIYFSYDVKMKEKGDIPEGYSVSREKKERFSLILESASTNQTSMYLCASSLLGGIQYFGAGTRLSVL.

The chain recombines TRBV7-9 with TRBJ2-1, with D perhaps TRBD1 or TRBD2 (5 bases each). From germline, CDR1 is SEHNR and CDR2 FQNEAQ (reference sequence). The CDR3 extends over 14 amino acids. Trimming cost V 2 bases and J 4 bases, with 9 bases left between them. The CDR3 bases are TGTGCCAGCAGCTTATGGAGGACATACAATGAGCAGTTCTTC. It codes for CASSLWRTYNEQFF.

This clonotype was observed a handful of times. This sequence joins TRBV18 and TRBJ2-7, with D perhaps matching TRBD1 (6 bases). With 1 base removed from V and 2 bases from J, the gap between germline ends came to 15 bases. Per germline, CDR1 KGHSH and CDR2 LQKENI. CDR3 size: 16 residues. The CDR3 here is CASSPQRDKIAYEQYF. The CDR3 DNA sequence: TGTGCCAGCTCACCACAGAGGGACAAAATTGCCTACGAGCAGTACTTC.

Only a few counts were recorded for this clonotype. This chain uses TRBV7-2 with TRBJ2-1, with TRBD2 matching over 7 bases. Germline trimming cut 4 bases from V and 5 bases from J; bases unmatched to any gene: 5. This CDR3 has 14 amino acids. Germline V lookup: CDR1 SGHTA, CDR2 FQGNSA. CDR3 region: CASSSSSGHNEQFF. DNA of the CDR3: TGTGCCAGCAGCTCATCTAGCGGACACAATGAGCAGTTCTTC.

The chain employs TRBV5-1 and TRBJ1-4; no firm D call. The CDR3 sequence is 14 residues long. The germline CDR1 and CDR2 sequences are SGHRS and YFSETQ. V gave up 0 bases and J gave up 7 bases, with 10 bases separating them. CDR3 amino acids: CASSLEGGSEKLFF. The CDR3 DNA reads TGCGCCAGCAGCTTGGAAGGCGGGAGTGAAAAACTGTTTTTT.

In regard to this clonotype: A junction end diverges from the germline sequence, so it may reflect a read error. CDR3 DNA: TGTGCCAGCAGCGAAGAACAGTCACAGCCCCAGCATTTT. It is translated as CASSEEQSQPQHF. The chain links TRBV2 to TRBJ1-5; D is unclear. The CDR3 extends over 13 amino acids. Per the germline V gene, CDR1 is SNHLY and CDR2 is FYNNEI.

This clonotype was observed a few times. The chain has TRBV27 and TRBJ2-1; 12 bases match TRBD2. Germline values: CDR1 MNHEY, CDR2 SMNVEV (reference sequence). The CDR3 has 16 amino acids. V gave up 5 bases and J gave up 5 bases; unmatched junction bases: 7. The CDR3 protein is CASSPRLAGGNNEQFF. The DNA for the CDR3 is TGTGCCAGCAGTCCGCGGCTAGCGGGGGGGAACAATGAGCAGTTCTTC.

The V gene is TRBV6-2 or TRBV6-3, the J gene TRBJ2-1; 7 bases are a match to TRBD1. Germline CDR1 reads MNHEY; CDR2 reads SVGEGT. This CDR3 has 15 residues. Trimming removed 6 bases from V and 3 bases from J; junction bases left unmatched: 8. CDR3 coding DNA: TGTGCCAGCAGGCATGGGGACAGATTCTACAATGAGCAGTTCTTC. Encoded protein: CASRHGDRFYNEQFF.

This clonotype was observed many times. The V gene is TRBV14, the J gene TRBJ1-1, with a possible D match to TRBD1 (5 bases). This CDR3 spans 14 amino acids. Trimming stripped 4 bases from V and 4 bases from J, with 13 bases between. Germline V CDR1 and CDR2: SGHDN, FVKESK. DNA of the CDR3: TGTGCCAGCAGCCTACGGGGGATGGGCACTGAAGCTTTCTTT. It translates to CASSLRGMGTEAFF.

In its sample, this clonotype was seen a few times. V usage is TRBV5-1 and J usage is TRBJ2-7; 7 bases fit TRBD2. Germline-derived CDR1 and CDR2 are SGHRS and YFSETQ. The V segment lost 0 bases and the J segment 2 bases; nucleotides outside the gene matches: 5. This CDR3 has 15 amino acids. The CDR3 spells CASSLARGSPYEQYF. The DNA for the CDR3 is TGCGCCAGCAGCTTGGCCCGCGGGAGCCCCTACGAGCAGTACTTC. The full variable domain, with the rest looked up from reference TRBV5-1 and TRBJ2-7, is KAGVTQTPRYLIKTRGQQVTLSCSPISGHRSVSWYQQTPGQGLQFLFEYFSETQRNKGNFPGRFSGRQFSNSRSEMNVSTLELGDSALYLCASSLARGSPYEQYFGPGTRLTVT.

The chain employs TRBV19 and TRBJ2-1, with 12 positions matching TRBD2. The CDR3 consists of 19 residues. The V gene end was trimmed by 3 bases and the J gene end by 8 bases; junction bases not matched to a gene: 17. Germline assignment: CDR1 LNHDA and CDR2 SQIVND (reference sequence). The CDR3 loop is CASSIRLGASGRARDEQFF. The CDR3 nucleotides read TGTGCCAGTAGTATCCGCTTAGGGGCTAGCGGGAGGGCCAGGGATGAGCAGTTCTTC.

Only a few counts were recorded for this clonotype. The chain recombines TRBV7-9 with TRBJ1-6; D uncertain. Per the germline V gene, CDR1 is SEHNR and CDR2 is FQNEAQ (reference sequence). V shed 4 bases and J shed 8 bases, with 6 bases lying between them. This CDR3 spans 12 amino acids. The CDR3 DNA follows: TGTGCCAGCAGCTCCCACTATTCACCCCTCCACTTT. This codes for CASSSHYSPLHF.

The rearrangement joins TRBV27 to TRBJ2-2; D perhaps matches TRBD1 (5 bases). Germline V lookup: CDR1 MNHEY, CDR2 SMNVEV (reference sequence). This CDR3 contains 15 residues. V lost 1 base and J 6 bases, leaving 12 bases between the germline ends. This chain's CDR3 is CASSLLGLGSGELFF. The CDR3 nucleotides are TGTGCCAGCAGTTTATTGGGGCTAGGGTCCGGGGAGCTGTTTTTT.

V and J are TRBV5-1 and TRBJ1-2; D ambiguous. V lost 0 bases and J 8 bases, leaving 8 bases between the germline ends. Germline V CDR1 and CDR2: SGHRS, YFSETQ. The CDR3 has 12 residues. This chain's CDR3 is CASSLVGNGYTF. DNA of the CDR3: TGCGCCAGCAGCTTGGTAGGGAACGGCTACACCTTC.

The J gene is TRBJ2-1, the V gene TRBV9; the match to TRBD2 covers 15 bases. V shed 0 bases and J 1 base; nucleotides not matched to a gene: 17. The germline gives CDR1 SGDLS, CDR2 YYNGEE. The CDR3 extends over 23 amino acids. In DNA, the CDR3 is TGTGCCAGCAGCGTAGGACGTTTTGGAGGACTAGCGGGAGGGCCATCGTCCTACAATGAGCAGTTCTTC. Its protein product is CASSVGRFGGLAGGPSSYNEQFF.